The 24 T cell receptor beta chains in this list originate from one sample, sequenced in a study of early T cells in non-severe SARS-CoV-2 infection. TCRdb re-derived calls from the 5' RACE reads in MiXCR, one entry per CDR3 protein. This table has around 67,000 distinct CDR3 sequences, 12% appearing once. Sequencing was carried out using whole blood. The receptors were gathered from an adult who was a healthcare worker with PCR-confirmed SARS-CoV-2 infection or an uninfected control (not recorded which).

This clonotype was observed at least ten times. The junction shows a germline mismatch at one end, possibly a read error. The V gene is TRBV12-3 or TRBV12-4, the J gene TRBJ2-3; 8 positions match TRBD2. This CDR3 contains 13 residues. The CDR3: CASSIAGPGAQYF. CDR3 sequence (DNA): TGTGCCAGCAGTATAGCGGGGCCGGGGGCGCAGTATTTT.

On this clonotype itself: A read error may explain this, as a much larger clone is one base away. The chain recombines TRBV7-9 with TRBJ1-2; D call uncertain. The CDR3 totals 15 residues. Per the germline V gene, CDR1 is SEHNR and CDR2 is FQNEAQ (reference sequence). The DNA for the CDR3 is TGTACCAGCAGCTTAGGCCCCGTAGGGATCGATGGCTACACCTTC. The encoded protein is CTSSLGPVGIDGYTF.

This clonotype counts as medium-sized (0.01 to 0.1%). The gene calls are TRBV20-1 and TRBJ2-5; D might be TRBD2 (5 bases). The germline V and J ends were trimmed by 3 bases and 0 bases, with 11 bases remaining between them. Germline assignment: CDR1 DFQATT and CDR2 SNEGSKA (reference sequence). The CDR3 runs 14 residues. The DNA for the CDR3 is TGCAGTGCTAGGAGTGGAGGAGACCAAGAGACCCAGTACTTC. Protein: CSARSGGDQETQYF.

Many counts were recorded for this clonotype. V and J are TRBV20-1 and TRBJ2-7; 8 nucleotides agree with TRBD1. The CDR3 length is 13 residues. J was trimmed by 3 bases and V by 6 bases; bases with no gene match: 7. Looked up from germline, CDR1 is DFQATT and CDR2 is SNEGSKA (reference sequence). For the CDR3, the DNA is TGCAGTGCCACGGAACAGGGGGTCTACGAGCAGTACTTC. Amino acids: CSATEQGVYEQYF.

This clonotype was observed at least ten times. This chain joins TRBV29-1 and TRBJ2-3; D may be TRBD2 (6 bases). V was trimmed by 7 bases and J by 0 bases, leaving 8 bases between them. The CDR3 sequence is 12 residues long. The germline CDR1 and CDR2 sequences are SQVTM and ANQGSEA. This CDR3 is CSAGLSTDTQYF. DNA of the CDR3: TGCAGCGCGGGACTGAGCACAGATACGCAGTATTTT.

The rearrangement links TRBV6-5 to TRBJ2-7; D might be TRBD1 (5 bases). CDR1 and CDR2 from the germline V gene are MNHEY and SVGAGI. This CDR3 has 13 amino acids. V dropped 5 bases and J dropped 6 bases, with 14 bases sitting between them. CDR3: CASSRQSFGEQYF. The CDR3 nucleotides read TGTGCCAGCAGTCGACAGTCTTTCGGCGAGCAGTACTTC.

This clonotype has ten or more counts. The chain recombines TRBV9 with TRBJ2-2; D is uncertain. V dropped 5 bases and J dropped 7 bases, with 6 bases sitting between them. The CDR3 runs 11 residues. CDR1 SGDLS and CDR2 YYNGEE come from the germline V gene. As DNA, the CDR3 is TGTGCCAGCAGTCGCATCGGGGAGCTGTTTTTT. Protein product: CASSRIGELFF.

CDR3 in DNA: TGCAGCGTGGAATACAGGGCTCTCTACAATGAGCAGTTCTTC. Translating gives CSVEYRALYNEQFF. The chain combines TRBV29-1 with TRBJ2-1; D is perhaps TRBD1 (6 bases). V was pared by 6 bases and J by 3 bases, with 15 bases between. The CDR3 has 14 residues. Per germline, CDR1 SQVTM and CDR2 ANQGSEA.

The rearrangement uses TRBV27 and TRBJ1-1; D not resolved. Per the germline V gene, CDR1 is MNHEY and CDR2 is SMNVEV (reference sequence). CDR3 size: 13 residues. V was shortened by 2 bases and J by 4 bases, with 8 bases between the two germline ends. CDR3 in amino acids: CASSLIRGTEAFF. CDR3 in DNA: TGTGCCAGCAGTTTAATACGTGGCACTGAAGCTTTCTTT.

In its sample, this clonotype was seen a few times. The chain links TRBV9 to TRBJ1-1; D perhaps matches TRBD1 (5 bases). Deletions cut 3 bases from V and 5 bases from J, with 20 bases between. Germline V gives CDR1 SGDLS, CDR2 YYNGEE. This CDR3 is built from 16 residues. CDR3 region: CASSDEDSFRETEAFF. CDR3 bases: TGTGCCAGCAGCGACGAAGACAGTTTCCGAGAGACTGAAGCTTTCTTT.

This CDR3 reads CSASRRGAAVTEAFF. The CDR3, as DNA: TGCAGTGCTAGTCGCCGGGGGGCGGCGGTCACTGAAGCTTTCTTT. V gene TRBV20-1 combines with J gene TRBJ1-1; D perhaps matches TRBD1 (6 bases). Germline CDR1 and CDR2: DFQATT and SNEGSKA (reference sequence). The CDR3 runs to 15 residues. Trimming cost V 3 bases and J 4 bases, with 18 bases left between them.

In this sample, this clonotype turned up a few times. The chain links TRBV3-1 to TRBJ2-2, with 7 bases that match TRBD2. Germline V gives CDR1 LGHDT, CDR2 YNNKEL (reference sequence). This CDR3 region has 15 residues. Trimming cost V 5 bases and J 4 bases; bases outside gene matches: 7. CDR3 sequence reads: CASSNWASGTGELFF. The CDR3 DNA follows: TGTGCCAGCAGCAACTGGGCTAGCGGCACCGGGGAGCTGTTTTTT.

The chain combines TRBV7-9 with TRBJ2-1; weak D call: TRBD1 (6 bases). V was cut by 1 base and J by 8 bases, with 15 bases left in between. Germline CDR1 is SEHNR and CDR2 is FQNEAQ (reference sequence). CDR3 size: 15 residues. The CDR3 DNA follows: TGTGCCAGCAGCTTAGTCGGTAGACAGGCTTATGAGCAGTTCTTC. Residues: CASSLVGRQAYEQFF.

This clonotype has a count of ten or more. The CDR3 DNA reads as TGTGCCAGCAGCCACAACACTAGACTAGCGGGAAACAATGAGCAGTTCTTC. Amino acids: CASSHNTRLAGNNEQFF. The chain has TRBV7-2 and TRBJ2-1, with 11 bases that match TRBD2. There are 17 residues in the CDR3. The trim removed 5 bases at V and 5 bases at J, leaving 11 bases unmatched. Looked up from germline, CDR1 is SGHTA and CDR2 is FQGNSA. Full variable domain (remainder filled in from reference TRBV7-2 and TRBJ2-1): GAGVSQSPSNKVTEKGKDVELRCDPISGHTALYWYRQSLGQGLEFLIYFQGNSAPDKSGLPSDRFSAERTGGSVSTLTIQRTQQEDSAVYLCASSHNTRLAGNNEQFFGPGTRLTVL.

This clonotype was observed many times. This chain connects TRBV7-3 to TRBJ2-1; 11 bases line up with TRBD2. Germline CDR1 is SGHTA and CDR2 is FQGTGA. This CDR3 is 14 amino acids long. V gave up 5 bases and J gave up 6 bases; unmatched junction bases: 3. In DNA, the CDR3 is TGTGCCAGCAGCCCTGGGACTAGCGGCAATGAGCAGTTCTTC. It translates to CASSPGTSGNEQFF. Drawing the rest from reference TRBV7-3 and TRBJ2-1, the complete variable domain is GAGVSQTPSNKVTEKGKYVELRCDPISGHTALYWYRQSLGQGPEFLIYFQGTGAADDSGLPNDRFFAVRPEGSVSTLKIQRTERGDSAVYLCASSPGTSGNEQFFGPGTRLTVL.

The chain carries TRBV27 and TRBJ2-2; D perhaps matches TRBD1 (6 bases). The length of the CDR3 is 16 residues. CDR1 and CDR2 from the germline V gene are MNHEY and SMNVEV (reference sequence). Trimming left V 2 bases short and J 5 bases short, with 15 bases between. The CDR3 DNA reads TGTGCCAGCAGTTTAACACAGGGTGTAAGAACCGGGGAGCTGTTTTTT. Translated: CASSLTQGVRTGELFF.

There are many counts of this clonotype. The genes are TRBV5-1 and TRBJ2-6, with TRBD1 identical over 7 bases. The CDR3 has 17 residues. Trimming cost V 4 bases and J 0 bases; bases outside gene matches: 7. Germline lookup yields CDR1 SGHRS and CDR2 YFSETQ. CDR3 amino acids: CASSRTGRASGANVLTF. CDR3 sequence (DNA): TGCGCCAGCAGCAGGACAGGCCGGGCCTCTGGGGCCAACGTCCTGACTTTC.

This clonotype was counted only a few times. The chain uses TRBV7-9 and TRBJ2-2; D call uncertain. CDR3 length: 10 amino acids. CDR1 is SEHNR and CDR2 is FQNEAQ in the germline V gene (reference sequence). CDR3 bases: TGTGCGCAGCACCACGGGGAGCTGTTTTTT. Its translation: CAQHHGELFF.

The J gene is TRBJ2-5, the V gene TRBV4-1; TRBD2 might be the D (5 bases). The germline gives CDR1 MGHRA, CDR2 YSYEKL. The CDR3 totals 14 residues. Trimming removed 3 bases at V and 7 bases at J, with 15 bases between. CDR3 DNA sequence: TGCGCCAGCAGCCAGGCGGACGGCGGGTGGACCCAGTACTTC. It specifies CASSQADGGWTQYF.

The chain employs TRBV4-3 and TRBJ1-3; D not certain. Trimming cost V 0 bases and J 5 bases, with 5 bases left between them. Germline V lookup: CDR1 LGHNA, CDR2 YSLEER. The CDR3 contains 13 residues. The CDR3, as DNA: TGCGCCAGCAGCCAAGATGCCCGAAACACCATATATTTT. The encoded protein is CASSQDARNTIYF.

This clonotype was detected many times. The CDR3 DNA reads as TGTGCCAGCAGTGAGTTAGCGGGGCGCACAGATACGCAGTATTTT. Translated, it gives CASSELAGRTDTQYF. The V and J genes are TRBV6-4 and TRBJ2-3, with 8 bases lining up with TRBD2. CDR3 length: 15 residues. CDR1 and CDR2 (germline): MRHNA, SNTAGT. The ends lost 3 bases at V and 1 base at J; junction bases unmatched: 3.

This clonotype was observed a handful of times. This chain uses TRBV11-3 with TRBJ1-1; D ambiguous. Germline V CDR1 and CDR2: SGHNT, YENEEA. The CDR3 is 13 amino acids. V lost 4 bases to trimming and J lost 8 bases, with 14 bases between them. The CDR3 nucleotides are TGTGCCAGCAGCTCGACCAGCGAATCCGAAGCTTTCTTT. It encodes CASSSTSESEAFF.

The sample holds many counts of this clonotype. The chain combines TRBV5-1 with TRBJ2-7; D gene uncertain. Germline V lookup: CDR1 SGHRS, CDR2 YFSETQ. V was pared by 0 bases and J by 4 bases, with 11 bases between. This CDR3 contains 14 residues. CDR3 region: CASSLGSDPYEQYF. Written as DNA, the CDR3 is TGCGCCAGCAGCTTGGGGAGCGATCCTTACGAGCAGTACTTC.

This clonotype turned up a few times. The chain is built from TRBV29-1 and TRBJ2-3; D not resolved. The CDR3 runs 16 residues. V was cut by 3 bases and J by 0 bases, with 16 bases left in between. The germline CDR1 and CDR2 sequences are SQVTM and ANQGSEA. This chain's CDR3 is CSVDRYFPGSTDTQYF. In DNA, the CDR3 is TGCAGCGTTGATAGGTACTTCCCTGGTAGCACAGATACGCAGTATTTT.